This record looks at one T cell receptor (beta chain) sequence and its context. The ends were cut back, 4 bases at V and 2 bases at J, with 17 bases in the middle. The CDR3 covers 16 residues. CDR1 and CDR2 from the germline V gene are LNHDA and SQIVND (reference sequence). These data originate in a study of shared clonotypes between healthy human individuals. In the study overall: The study enrolled two women and three men aged 18 to 49.

Only in-frame clones appear in the TCRdb table, and some are missing; sequencing was by immunoSEQ multiplex PCR. The repertoire holds over a million clones, more than 75% seen once, with about 0.52% in the top ten. The receptor was derived from a man aged 18 to 30 in good health. Some clones in this sample may be carry-over from other donors' samples. The rearrangement uses TRBV19 and TRBJ2-5; the D gene is possibly TRBD2 (6 bases). Sequences were obtained from memory CD4+ T cells from PBMCs. As to subset: CD45RA-negative fraction. As DNA, the CDR3 is TGTGCCAGTAGTAGGTTCGGGGGTAGCGGTCAAGAGACCCAGTACTTC. It is translated as CASSRFGGSGQETQYF.